The next 20 T cell receptor beta chains were all read from a single sample in a study of shared clonotypes between healthy human individuals. Measured with immunoSEQ multiplex PCR; TCRdb has only the in-frame clones, and not every one. The repertoire includes approximately 1.5 million clones, approximately 98.5% of them detected once, and around 0.33% sits in the top ten. What was sequenced was naive CD4+ T cells sorted from blood. This sample's subset: CD45RA+ positively selected. All receptors come from a young man in good health.

V gene TRBV5-6 combines with J gene TRBJ1-5, with D perhaps matching TRBD1 (6 bases). This CDR3 is built from 16 residues. Germline-derived CDR1 and CDR2 are SGHDT and YYEEEE. Between the trimmed V and J ends, which lost 0 bases and 6 bases, there was a span of 16 bases. Here the CDR3 reads CASSLEGGTLGQPQHF. In DNA, the CDR3 is TGTGCCAGCAGCTTGGAAGGGGGGACTCTGGGTCAGCCCCAGCATTTT.

This clone occurred a few times. V is TRBV29-1 and J is TRBJ1-5, with D perhaps TRBD1 (6 bases). CDR3 length equals 12 residues. Germline V CDR1 and CDR2: SQVTM, ANQGSEA. V lost 7 bases and J 4 bases, leaving 11 bases between the germline ends. The CDR3 nucleotides are TGCAGCGCCGGAAGGGGGAATCAGCCCCAGCATTTT. Its protein product is CSAGRGNQPQHF.

CDR3 protein: CASSPGLAVYEQYF. CDR3 nucleotide sequence: TGTGCCAGCAGCCCGGGACTAGCGGTCTACGAGCAGTACTTC. V is TRBV9 and J is TRBJ2-7, with 11 bases fitting TRBD2. This CDR3 region has 14 residues. The V and J ends lost 4 bases and 3 bases, in that order; junction bases with no gene match: 3. Germline CDR1 reads SGDLS; CDR2 reads YYNGEE.

The J gene is TRBJ2-7, the V gene TRBV28, with 9 bases fitting TRBD1. The germline gives CDR1 MDHEN, CDR2 SYDVKM. The CDR3 length is 14 residues. V dropped 4 bases and J dropped 6; count of bases not matched to a gene: 7. For the CDR3, the DNA is TGTGCCAGCAGTTACCGGGACAGGGTTGTCGAGCAGTACTTC. Its protein is CASSYRDRVVEQYF.

The chain employs TRBV5-8 and TRBJ1-5; possibly TRBD1 for D (6 bases). The CDR3 extends over 15 amino acids. V lost 4 bases to trimming and J lost 0 bases, with 11 bases between them. CDR1 and CDR2 from the germline V gene are SGHTS and YDEGEE. CDR3 sequence: CASSAGQISNQPQHF. The CDR3 DNA follows: TGTGCCAGCAGCGCCGGACAGATTAGCAATCAGCCCCAGCATTTT.

The genes are TRBV5-4 and TRBJ2-5; D may match TRBD1 or TRBD2 (6 bases each). The CDR3 length is 15 residues. The V gene lost 0 bases and the J gene lost 6 bases, with 15 bases spanning the gap. Germline V gene lookup returns CDR1 SGHNT and CDR2 YYREEE (reference sequence). CDR3 in DNA: TGTGCCAGCAGCTTGGGGAGGGGGGAGAGGAAGACCCAGTACTTC. This codes for CASSLGRGERKTQYF.

The rearrangement links TRBV2 to TRBJ2-2; 7 nucleotides align to TRBD2. Looked up from germline, CDR1 is SNHLY and CDR2 is FYNNEI. V gave up 3 bases and J gave up 1 base; unmatched junction bases: 8. The CDR3 has 17 residues. The DNA of the CDR3 is TGTGCCAGCAGTGACGCGGAGGCTAGCGGGAACACCGGGGAGCTGTTTTTT. Translating it yields CASSDAEASGNTGELFF.

The rearrangement links TRBV7-9 to TRBJ2-2; 7 bases are shared with TRBD1. The CDR3 covers 16 residues. V shed 2 bases, J shed 7 bases, and the junction held 10 bases outside the gene matches. Germline V CDR1 and CDR2: SEHNR, FQNEAQ (reference sequence). CDR3 in DNA: TGTGCCAGCAGCTTAAGTCCACAGGGGCGATTCGGGGAGCTGTTTTTT. Its translation: CASSLSPQGRFGELFF.

For this clone: This specimen includes other DNA sequences encoding the same CDR3. The chain recombines TRBV7-9 with TRBJ1-1; D gene ambiguous. Germline V lookup: CDR1 SEHNR, CDR2 FQNEAQ (reference sequence). The CDR3 covers 14 residues. V lost 3 bases and J 0 bases, leaving 8 bases between the germline ends. The CDR3 loop reads CASSLPLMNTEAFF. The CDR3 coding sequence is TGTGCCAGCAGCTTGCCGCTTATGAACACTGAAGCTTTCTTT.

The chain employs TRBV18 and TRBJ2-1; 8 bases line up with TRBD2. CDR3 length: 16 residues. Germline V lookup: CDR1 KGHSH, CDR2 LQKENI. J gave up 0 bases and V 2 bases, and 3 bases lay outside the gene matches. The CDR3 region has the DNA TGTGCCAGCTCACCAGGAAGCGGGAGCTCCTACAATGAGCAGTTCTTC. Translation: CASSPGSGSSYNEQFF.

This chain links TRBV9 with TRBJ2-7, with 13 nucleotides matching TRBD2. V lost 4 bases, J lost 3 bases, and 4 bases stayed unmatched. This CDR3 is 15 amino acids long. Germline assignment: CDR1 SGDLS and CDR2 YYNGEE. The CDR3 reads CASSFGLAGVYEQYF. The CDR3 DNA sequence: TGTGCCAGCAGCTTCGGACTAGCGGGAGTCTACGAGCAGTACTTC.

The chain recombines TRBV25-1 with TRBJ2-7; D is unclear. The CDR3 has 12 residues. Germline values: CDR1 MGHDK, CDR2 SYGVNS. Deletions cut 4 bases from V and 3 bases from J, with 7 bases between. The CDR3 loop is CASSATLYEQYF. In nucleotides, the CDR3 is TGTGCCAGCAGTGCGACTCTCTACGAGCAGTACTTC.

This chain links TRBV27 with TRBJ2-7; D might be TRBD2 (5 bases). CDR3 length: 13 amino acids. Germline V gene data show CDR1 as MNHEY and CDR2 as SMNVEV (reference sequence). Trimming took off 6 bases at V and 6 bases at J, with 15 bases between the two ends. The CDR3 sequence is CASRRVDVFEQYF. The CDR3 bases are TGTGCCAGCAGGAGGGTGGACGTTTTCGAGCAGTACTTC.

This clone is a singleton in its sample. The genes are TRBV18 and TRBJ1-1; weak D call: TRBD1 (5 bases). The germline gives CDR1 KGHSH, CDR2 LQKENI. The CDR3 covers 14 residues. Trimming took 5 bases from V and 5 from J, leaving 15 bases between them. Here the CDR3 reads CASSSRDFGTEAFF. The DNA for the CDR3 is TGTGCCAGCTCATCTCGGGACTTCGGTACTGAAGCTTTCTTT. The full variable domain, completed using reference TRBV18 and TRBJ1-1, is NAGVMQNPRHLVRRRGQEARLRCSPMKGHSHVYWYRQLPEEGLKFMVYLQKENIIDESGMPKERFSAEFPKEGPSILRIQQVVRGDSAAYFCASSSRDFGTEAFFGQGTRLTVV.

The chain has TRBV7-3 and TRBJ2-1, with TRBD2 identical over 12 bases. The V and J ends lost 3 bases and 4 bases, in that order; junction bases with no gene match: 4. The CDR3 runs to 16 residues. Germline CDR1 is SGHTA and CDR2 is FQGTGA. CDR3 protein: CASSLGGLAGYNEQFF. The CDR3 DNA follows: TGTGCCAGCAGCTTGGGCGGACTAGCGGGGTACAATGAGCAGTTCTTC.

V gene TRBV29-1 combines with J gene TRBJ2-1, with 9 bases lining up with TRBD1. The CDR3 length is 16 residues. Germline loops: CDR1 SQVTM, CDR2 ANQGSEA. The junction had 10 bases not matched to a gene; V was cut back by 4 bases and J by 3 bases. The CDR3 reads CSVGAIRDRDYNEQFF. The CDR3 nucleotides read TGCAGCGTTGGAGCGATACGGGACAGGGACTACAATGAGCAGTTCTTC.

Turning to this clone: The same CDR3 is also encoded by other DNA sequences in this sample. The chain joins TRBV5-1 to TRBJ2-3, with D perhaps being TRBD1 or TRBD2 (5 bases each). CDR1 and CDR2 (germline): SGHRS, YFSETQ. There are 13 residues in the CDR3. V shed 0 bases and J shed 4 bases, with 6 bases lying between them. The CDR3 reads CASSLGGADTQYF. The CDR3, as DNA: TGCGCCAGCAGCTTGGGAGGGGCAGATACGCAGTATTTT.

The chain is built from TRBV6-1 and TRBJ2-7, with D possibly matching TRBD2 (5 bases). V dropped 2 bases and J dropped 1 base, with 12 bases sitting between them. The CDR3 consists of 15 residues. Germline CDR1 MNHNS, CDR2 SASEGT. The CDR3 nucleotides read TGTGCCAGCAGTGAACAATTAGCGCCTTCCTACGAGCAGTACTTC. This translates into CASSEQLAPSYEQYF.

J is TRBJ2-5 and V is TRBV5-5, with D uncertain. Trimming left V 1 base short and J 1 base short, with 8 bases between. CDR3 length: 14 residues. Germline assignment: CDR1 SGHKS and CDR2 YYEKEE (reference sequence). CDR3 in DNA: TGTGCCAGCAGCTTGTTAAGCTTCCAAGAGACCCAGTACTTC. As protein: CASSLLSFQETQYF.

V gene TRBV5-1 combines with J gene TRBJ2-1, with D unclear. V lost 0 bases to trimming and J lost 3 bases, with 4 bases between them. The CDR3 is 13 amino acids. Germline V gives CDR1 SGHRS, CDR2 YFSETQ. The CDR3 DNA sequence: TGCGCCAGCAGCTTGGTTCTCTACAATGAGCAGTTCTTC. It yields the protein CASSLVLYNEQFF.